This T cell receptor beta chain is drawn from a study of shared clonotypes between healthy human individuals. The V end was cut by 2 bases, the J end by 3 bases, with 7 bases between. Germline CDR1 and CDR2: MNHEY and SVGAGI. This CDR3 has 14 amino acids. Method: immunoSEQ multiplex PCR; TCRdb's copy keeps in-frame clones and lacks some. This sample has roughly 660,000 clones; around 91% occur once, and the top ten carry 34%. Sequences were obtained from memory CD8+ T cells from PBMCs. Subset reported: CD45RO+ cells pooled with CCR7-negative TemRA cells. This TCR was sampled from a man in his late teens or twenties in good health. Some clones in this sample may be carry-over from other donors' samples. The chain links TRBV6-5 to TRBJ2-2; D gene ambiguous. CDR3: CASSYAYYTGELFF. Written as DNA, the CDR3 is TGTGCCAGCAGTTACGCTTATTACACCGGGGAGCTGTTTTTT.